This T cell receptor beta chain is from a study of blood T cell repertoires in COVID-19. Authors' processing steps: The authors estimated nucleated cell counts from reference gene primer amplification. Sequenced by immunoSEQ multiplex PCR; TCRdb stores in-frame clones only, minus some. The DNA was the basis for D and trimming; V, J and clone size are from that table. The sample consists of roughly 180,000 clones, 75% to 90% of them appearing once. V shed 1 base and J shed 7 bases, with 16 bases lying between them. The CDR3 consists of 15 residues. Germline V gives CDR1 MNHNS, CDR2 SASEGT. The V and J genes are TRBV6-1 and TRBJ1-2; possibly TRBD1 for D (6 bases). Sequencing input: peripheral blood. The TCR originated in a woman aged 60-75 years with acute or convalescent COVID-19. The CDR3 DNA reads TGTGCCAGCAGTGAAGGGCCCACAGGGCATCGTGGCTACACCTTC. It encodes CASSEGPTGHRGYTF.